This entry lists 2 T cell receptor beta chains sequenced from one sample in a study of blood T cell repertoires in COVID-19. The data were produced by immunoSEQ multiplex PCR, yet TCRdb's version contains in-frame clones alone and is incomplete. The profile covers over 150,000 clones, with roughly 90% appearing a single time and approximately 5% taken by the ten largest. The source material was peripheral blood. Source of these receptors: a man between 18 and 35 years old with COVID-19, enrolled during active disease.

The chain employs TRBV5-4 and TRBJ1-2, with 9 bases matching TRBD1. The V and J ends lost 3 bases and 4 bases, in that order; junction bases with no gene match: 10. The germline gives CDR1 SGHNT, CDR2 YYREEE (reference sequence). The CDR3 runs 16 residues. CDR3 protein: CASSSPGQGAPYGYTF. The CDR3 DNA reads TGTGCCAGCAGCTCTCCGGGACAGGGAGCTCCCTATGGCTACACCTTC.

As for this clone: A junction boundary mismatches the germline segment, possibly from a read error. V usage is TRBV11-2 and J usage is TRBJ2-4; maybe TRBD2 (5 bases). CDR3 length: 18 amino acids. Germline values: CDR1 SGHAT, CDR2 FQNNGV. CDR3: CVSSSPGEPGSAKNIQYF. DNA for the CDR3: TGTGTCAGCAGCTCCCCCGGAGAGCCTGGGAGCGCCAAAAACATTCAGTACTTC. Drawing the rest from reference TRBV11-2 and TRBJ2-4, the complete variable domain is EAGVAQSPRYKIIEKRQSVAFWCNPISGHATLYWYQQILGQGPKLLIQFQNNGVVDDSQLPKDRFSAERLKGVDSTLKIQPAKLEDSAVYLCVSSSPGEPGSAKNIQYFGAGTRLSVL.